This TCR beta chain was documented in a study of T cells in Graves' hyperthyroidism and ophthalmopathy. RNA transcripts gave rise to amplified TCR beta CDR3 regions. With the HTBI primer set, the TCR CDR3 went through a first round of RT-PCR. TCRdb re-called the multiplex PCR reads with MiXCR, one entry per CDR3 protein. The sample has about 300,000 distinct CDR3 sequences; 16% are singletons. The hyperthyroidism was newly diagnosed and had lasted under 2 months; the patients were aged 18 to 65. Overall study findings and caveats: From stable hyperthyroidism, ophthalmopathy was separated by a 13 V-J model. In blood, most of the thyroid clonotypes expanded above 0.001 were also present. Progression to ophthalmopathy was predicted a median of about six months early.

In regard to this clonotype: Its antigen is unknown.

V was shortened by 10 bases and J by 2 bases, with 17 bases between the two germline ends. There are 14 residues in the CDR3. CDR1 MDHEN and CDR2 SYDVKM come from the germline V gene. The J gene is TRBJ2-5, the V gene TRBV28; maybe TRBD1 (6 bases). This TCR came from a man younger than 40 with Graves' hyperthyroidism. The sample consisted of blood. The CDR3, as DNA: TGTGCCACCCAATGGGGGCGCGGGCAAGAGACCCAGTACTTC. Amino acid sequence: CATQWGRGQETQYF.